These T cell receptor beta chains were read from a single sample in a study of T cells in Graves' hyperthyroidism and ophthalmopathy. TCRdb recomputed calls from the multiplex PCR reads with MiXCR, one row per CDR3 protein. The sample includes around 620,000 distinct CDR3 sequences, under 20% seen only once; the top ten take around 4%. The sample taken for sequencing was blood. These receptors came from a woman aged 25-40 years with Graves' hyperthyroidism. CDR3s include the opening cysteine and the closing phenylalanine or tryptophan. Each record gives: clone size, J gene, D gene, V gene, CDR3 protein, CDR3 DNA. A D gene is named only where the DNA matches it firmly. The size entry is marked missing in some rows and otherwise reads once, few, many or a size class.

>many|TRBJ2-3|.|TRBV18
CASSPRGADTQYF
TGTGCCAGCTCACCTCGAGGGGCAGATACGCAGTATTTT
>.|TRBJ2-1|.|TRBV2
CASSGPGLFF
TGTGCCAGCAGTGGGCCAGGGCTGTTCTTC
>many|TRBJ2-5|.|TRBV13
CASSINMGRLQETQYF
TGTGCCAGCAGCATAAACATGGGACGCCTTCAAGAGACCCAGTACTTC
>few|TRBJ1-6|.|TRBV4-2
CASSRGGDNSPLHF
TGTGCCAGCAGCCGTGGCGGGGATAATTCACCCCTCCACTTT
>few|TRBJ1-5|TRBD1|TRBV12-3/TRBV12-4
CASSGTGDSQPQHF
TGTGCCAGCAGCGGGACAGGGGATTCTCAGCCCCAGCATTTT
>many|TRBJ2-3|.|TRBV11-2
CASSILTGADTQYF
TGTGCCAGCAGCATCCTTACAGGTGCAGATACGCAGTATTTT
>few|TRBJ2-5|.|TRBV12-3/TRBV12-4
CASSIQVLTETQYF
TGTGCCAGCAGTATCCAAGTCCTGACGGAGACCCAGTACTTC
>once|TRBJ2-7|.|TRBV7-2
CASSLSGTHYEQYF
TGTGCCAGCAGCCTAAGCGGGACACATTACGAGCAGTACTTC
>few|TRBJ2-7|TRBD1|TRBV5-1
CASSRAGGWYEQYF
TGCGCCAGCAGCAGGGCAGGGGGTTGGTACGAGCAGTACTTC
>.|TRBJ2-1|TRBD2|TRBV24-1
CATSDGAGGVNEQFF
TGTGCCACCAGTGATGGGGCGGGAGGGGTCAATGAGCAGTTCTTC
>many|TRBJ2-1|.|TRBV7-8
CASSPGPYNEQFF
TGTGCCAGCAGCCCAGGTCCCTACAATGAGCAGTTCTTC
>many|TRBJ2-2|TRBD2|TRBV11-3
CASSLTSGRSGELFF
TGTGCCAGCAGCCTGACTAGCGGGAGATCCGGGGAGCTGTTTTTT
>many|TRBJ2-1|.|TRBV11-1
CASSFGVEQFF
TGTGCCAGCAGCTTCGGGGTTGAGCAGTTCTTC
>.|TRBJ1-5|.|TRBV5-6
CASSFTGAVSNQPQHF
TGTGCCAGCAGCTTTACAGGTGCTGTATCAAATCAGCCCCAGCATTTT
>many|TRBJ1-2|TRBD1|TRBV28
CASSSPGTGTRVYGYTF
TGTGCCAGCAGTTCCCCCGGGACAGGGACGCGGGTCTATGGCTACACCTTC
>few|TRBJ2-5|.|TRBV7-8
CASSLVSLGQETQYF
TGTGCCAGCAGCTTAGTTTCACTAGGTCAAGAGACCCAGTACTTC
>.|TRBJ2-3|TRBD2|TRBV5-1
CASSFKLAGGPSTDTQYF
TGCGCCAGCAGCTTCAAGCTAGCGGGGGGGCCAAGCACAGATACGCAGTATTTT
>few|TRBJ2-7|TRBD2|TRBV6-2/TRBV6-3
CASSPRAGATSYEQYF
TGTGCCAGCAGCCCGAGAGCGGGAGCAACCTCCTACGAGCAGTACTTC
>few|TRBJ1-5|TRBD1|TRBV19
CASRATGYGNQPQHF
TGTGCCAGTAGAGCGACAGGGTACGGCAATCAGCCCCAGCATTTT
>.|TRBJ2-2|TRBD1|TRBV5-1
CASSFLLGGQGRTGELFF
TGCGCCAGCAGCTTTCTCCTAGGTGGACAGGGCCGCACCGGGGAGCTGTTTTTT
>.|TRBJ2-7|TRBD1|TRBV4-1
CASSQELADRSSYEQYF
TGCGCCAGCAGCCAAGAGCTTGCGGACAGGTCCTCCTACGAGCAGTACTTC
>few|TRBJ1-2|.|TRBV29-1
CSVPGGRSGYTF
TGCAGCGTCCCCGGCGGGCGTTCTGGCTACACCTTC
>many|TRBJ2-7|TRBD2|TRBV7-9
CASSLAGTSGKDEQYF
TGTGCCAGCAGCTTAGCCGGGACTAGCGGGAAGGACGAGCAGTACTTC
>many|TRBJ1-1|TRBD1|TRBV28
CASSLWTGVTEAFF
TGTGCCAGCAGTTTATGGACAGGGGTGACTGAAGCTTTCTTT
>few|TRBJ2-7|.|TRBV5-4
CASSFRDFSYEQCF
TGTGCCAGCAGCTTTCGGGACTTTTCCTACGAGCAGTGCTTC
>.|TRBJ2-7|.|TRBV29-1
CSVESSYEQYF
TGCAGCGTTGAAAGTTCCTACGAGCAGTACTTC
>many|TRBJ2-1|TRBD2|TRBV30
CAWSAPGSGRVNEQFF
TGTGCCTGGAGTGCTCCCGGTAGCGGGAGGGTCAATGAGCAGTTCTTC
>few|TRBJ2-7|TRBD2|TRBV6-1
CASSGTKTYEQYF
TGTGCCAGCAGCGGGACTAAAACCTACGAGCAGTACTTC
>many|TRBJ1-1|TRBD1|TRBV27
CASSSLTGRRTEAFF
TGTGCCAGCAGTTCTCTGACAGGGAGAAGGACTGAAGCTTTCTTT
>many|TRBJ2-3|.|TRBV6-1
CASRRTGKDTQYF
TGTGCCAGCAGACGCACAGGGAAAGATACGCAGTATTTT
>.|TRBJ2-7|TRBD2|TRBV5-1
CASSYRQSYLAGDHEQYF
TGCGCCAGCAGCTATCGACAGTCCTATCTAGCGGGAGACCACGAGCAGTACTTC
>many|TRBJ2-1|.|TRBV12-3/TRBV12-4
CASNQAEPSYNEQFF
TGTGCCAGCAACCAAGCGGAGCCCTCCTACAATGAGCAGTTCTTC
>many|TRBJ2-7|TRBD2|TRBV7-9
CASSLSGSLSSYEQYF
TGTGCCAGCAGCCTCAGCGGGAGCTTGAGCTCCTACGAGCAGTACTTC
>.|TRBJ2-7|TRBD1|TRBV28
CASSRAGTGGYEQYF
TGTGCCAGCAGTCGGGCGGGGACAGGGGGCTACGAGCAGTACTTC
>many|TRBJ1-6|.|TRBV20-1
CSASRGRGISPLHF
TGCAGTGCTAGTAGGGGCAGGGGAATTTCACCCCTCCACTTT
>many|TRBJ2-1|TRBD2|TRBV6-1
CASRGLAGAYNEQFF
TGTGCCAGCAGGGGACTAGCGGGGGCCTACAATGAGCAGTTCTTC
>few|TRBJ2-3|TRBD2|TRBV3-1
CASSPRGSVITDTQYF
TGTGCCAGCTCGCCCCGCGGGAGTGTTATCACAGATACGCAGTATTTT
>.|TRBJ2-7|.|TRBV29-1
CSVEGSGREYEQYF
TGCAGCGTTGAAGGATCGGGTAGGGAGTACGAGCAGTACTTC
>many|TRBJ2-1|TRBD2|TRBV19
CASSPRAAGGYGEQFF
TGTGCCAGTAGTCCGAGGGCAGCGGGAGGTTATGGTGAGCAGTTCTTC
>.|TRBJ1-2|.|TRBV7-8
CASSLWEDHGGYTF
TGTGCCAGCAGCTTATGGGAAGATCACGGTGGCTACACCTTC
>.|TRBJ1-1|.|TRBV4-3
CASSQDLGRTDAFF
TGCGCCAGCAGCCAAGATTTAGGTAGGACTGATGCTTTCTTT
>.|TRBJ2-1|.|TRBV6-5
CASSSLWRDNEQFF
TGTGCCAGCAGTTCTCTCTGGCGGGACAATGAGCAGTTCTTC
>.|TRBJ2-2|TRBD1|TRBV12-3/TRBV12-4
CASRSTGVGGELFF
TGTGCCAGCAGGTCAACAGGGGTGGGCGGGGAGCTGTTTTTT
>few|TRBJ2-3|TRBD2|TRBV20-1
CSARTAGVGDTQYF
TGCAGTGCCAGGACAGCGGGAGTGGGAGATACGCAGTATTTT
>many|TRBJ2-7|.|TRBV3-1
CASSQARLGGSYEQYF
TGTGCCAGCAGCCAGGCCAGACTGGGGGGTAGCTACGAGCAGTACTTC
>.|TRBJ2-7|TRBD1|TRBV12-5
CASGAGTGIHEQYF
TGTGCTAGTGGGGCCGGGACAGGGATCCACGAGCAGTACTTC
>many|TRBJ2-3|.|TRBV2
CASTADGTSTDTQYF
TGTGCCAGCACCGCGGACGGCACTAGCACAGATACGCAGTATTTT
>many|TRBJ2-5|TRBD2|TRBV12-3/TRBV12-4
CASSRDSGTSGRVETQYF
TGTGCCAGCAGCCGAGATTCCGGGACTAGCGGGAGGGTTGAGACCCAGTACTTC
>many|TRBJ2-1|.|TRBV11-2
CASSPTSFYNEQFF
TGTGCCAGCAGCCCCACAAGTTTTTACAATGAGCAGTTCTTC
>many|TRBJ1-2|TRBD1|TRBV5-5
CASSLEWTGGNGYTF
TGTGCCAGCAGCTTGGAATGGACAGGGGGCAATGGCTACACCTTC
>.|TRBJ2-2|TRBD2|TRBV20-1
CSATGLAGETGELFF
TGCAGTGCTACCGGACTAGCGGGAGAAACCGGGGAGCTGTTTTTT
>.|TRBJ1-1|TRBD1|TRBV5-1
CASSSQQGARGEAFF
TGCGCCAGCAGCAGCCAACAGGGGGCGCGGGGTGAAGCTTTCTTT
>few|TRBJ2-3|.|TRBV28
CASTRLSFTDTQYF
TGTGCCAGCACTAGGTTGAGTTTCACAGATACGCAGTATTTT